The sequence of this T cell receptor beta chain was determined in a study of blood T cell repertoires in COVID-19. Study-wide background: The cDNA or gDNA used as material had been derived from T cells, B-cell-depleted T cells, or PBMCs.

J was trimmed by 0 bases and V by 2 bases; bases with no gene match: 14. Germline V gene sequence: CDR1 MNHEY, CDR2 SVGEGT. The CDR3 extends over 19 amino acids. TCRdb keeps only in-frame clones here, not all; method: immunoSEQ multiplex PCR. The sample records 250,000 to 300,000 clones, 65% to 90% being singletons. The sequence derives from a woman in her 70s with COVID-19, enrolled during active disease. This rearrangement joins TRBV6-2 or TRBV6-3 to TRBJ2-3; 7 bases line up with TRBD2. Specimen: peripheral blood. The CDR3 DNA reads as TGTGCCAGCAGTTACGGGGGACTACGCGGGAGAGTGAGCACAGATACGCAGTATTTT. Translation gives CASSYGGLRGRVSTDTQYF.